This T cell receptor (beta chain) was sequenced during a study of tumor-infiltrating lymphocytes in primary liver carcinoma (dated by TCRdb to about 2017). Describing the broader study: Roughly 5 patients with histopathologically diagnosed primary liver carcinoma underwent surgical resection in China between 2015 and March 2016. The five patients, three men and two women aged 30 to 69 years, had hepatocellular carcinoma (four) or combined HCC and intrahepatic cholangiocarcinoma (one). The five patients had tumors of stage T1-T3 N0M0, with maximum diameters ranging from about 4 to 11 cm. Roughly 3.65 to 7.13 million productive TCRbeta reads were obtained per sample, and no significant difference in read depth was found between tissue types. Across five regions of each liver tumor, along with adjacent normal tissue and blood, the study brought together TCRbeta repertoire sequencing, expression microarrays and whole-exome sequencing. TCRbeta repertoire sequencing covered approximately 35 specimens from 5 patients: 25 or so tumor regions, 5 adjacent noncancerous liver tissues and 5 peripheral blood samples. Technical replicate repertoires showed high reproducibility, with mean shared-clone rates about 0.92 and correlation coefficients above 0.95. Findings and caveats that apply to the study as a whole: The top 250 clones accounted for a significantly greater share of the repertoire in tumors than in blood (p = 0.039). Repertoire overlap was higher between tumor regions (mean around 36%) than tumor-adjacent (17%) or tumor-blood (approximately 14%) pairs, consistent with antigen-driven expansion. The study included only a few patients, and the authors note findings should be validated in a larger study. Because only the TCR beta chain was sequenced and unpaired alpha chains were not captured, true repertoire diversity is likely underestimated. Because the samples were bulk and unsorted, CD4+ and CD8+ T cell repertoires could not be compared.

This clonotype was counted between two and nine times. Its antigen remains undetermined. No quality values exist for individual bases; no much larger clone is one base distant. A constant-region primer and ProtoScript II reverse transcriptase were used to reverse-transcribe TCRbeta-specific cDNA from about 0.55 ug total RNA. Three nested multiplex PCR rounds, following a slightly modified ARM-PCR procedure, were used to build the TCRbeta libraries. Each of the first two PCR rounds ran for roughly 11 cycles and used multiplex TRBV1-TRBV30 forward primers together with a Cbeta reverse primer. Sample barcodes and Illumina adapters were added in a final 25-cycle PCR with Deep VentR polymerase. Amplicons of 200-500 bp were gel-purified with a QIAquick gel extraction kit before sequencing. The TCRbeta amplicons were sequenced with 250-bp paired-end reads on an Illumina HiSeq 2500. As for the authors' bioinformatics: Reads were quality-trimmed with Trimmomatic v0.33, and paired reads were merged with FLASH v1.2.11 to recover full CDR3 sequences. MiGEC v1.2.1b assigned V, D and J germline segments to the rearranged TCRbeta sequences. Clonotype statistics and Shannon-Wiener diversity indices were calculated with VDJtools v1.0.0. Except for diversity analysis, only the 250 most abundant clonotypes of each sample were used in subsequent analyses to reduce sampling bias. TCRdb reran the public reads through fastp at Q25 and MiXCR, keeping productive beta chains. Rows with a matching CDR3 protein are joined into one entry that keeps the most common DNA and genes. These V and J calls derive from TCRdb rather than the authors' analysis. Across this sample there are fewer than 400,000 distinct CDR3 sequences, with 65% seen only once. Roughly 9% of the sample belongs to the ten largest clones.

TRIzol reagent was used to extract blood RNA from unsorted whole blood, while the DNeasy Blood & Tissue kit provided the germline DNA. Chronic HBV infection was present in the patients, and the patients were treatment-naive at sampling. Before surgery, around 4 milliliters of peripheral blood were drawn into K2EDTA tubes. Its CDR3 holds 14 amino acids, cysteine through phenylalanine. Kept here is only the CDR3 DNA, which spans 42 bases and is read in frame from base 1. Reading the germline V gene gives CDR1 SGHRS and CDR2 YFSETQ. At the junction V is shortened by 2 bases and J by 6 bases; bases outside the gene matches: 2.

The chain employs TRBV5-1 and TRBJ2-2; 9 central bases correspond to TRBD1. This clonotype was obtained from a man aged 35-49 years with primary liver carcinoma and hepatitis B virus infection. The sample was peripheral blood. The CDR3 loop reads CASSFWTGAGELFF. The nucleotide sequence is TGCGCCAGCAGCTTTTGGACAGGGGCCGGGGAGCTGTTTTTT.